This T cell receptor beta chain was sequenced during a study of OX40 agonist ivuxolimab in advanced cancers. Method: immunoSEQ multiplex PCR; TCRdb's copy keeps in-frame clones and lacks some. The table includes about 75,000 clones, roughly 86% detected once. Germline CDR1 SGHTA, CDR2 FQGTGA. There are 15 residues in the CDR3. V lost 5 bases to trimming and J lost 3 bases; unmatched junction nucleotides: 5. The J gene is TRBJ1-4, the V gene TRBV7-3, with 8 bases identical to TRBD1. The source was CD4+ or CD8+ T cells sorted from blood, collected in a trial of the OX40 agonist ivuxolimab. This sequence was found in an adult with an advanced solid tumor such as melanoma, head and neck, liver or kidney cancer. For the CDR3, the DNA is TGTGCCAGCAGCCCCGGACAGGGTCCTAATGAAAAACTGTTTTTT. Its protein is CASSPGQGPNEKLFF.